This T cell receptor (beta chain) was sequenced for a study of T-cell memory formation after mild COVID-19. Findings and caveats of the study: Memory cells collected pre-infection included some clones that later responded, suggesting cross-reactive memory joined.

Germline trimming cut 6 bases from V and 7 bases from J; bases unmatched to any gene: 9. CDR1 and CDR2 from the germline V gene are LGHDT and YNNKEL (reference sequence). This CDR3 is 15 amino acids long. TCR alpha and TCR beta cDNA libraries carrying sample barcodes and UMIs came from 5'RACE with constant-segment primers. MiXCR was run by TCRdb on the 5' RACE reads, yielding one entry per CDR3 protein. Among about 90,000 distinct CDR3 sequences listed, less than 15% were seen once. About this clonotype itself: Antigen specificity is unknown.

The chain has TRBV3-1 and TRBJ1-5; TRBD1 matches at 10 bases. The material sequenced was PBMCs or a T cell subset sorted from them (not recorded which). This TCR was sampled from a man younger than 35 who had mild COVID-19 (a few samples of this study predate the infection). Cell type and time point are not known. CDR3 nucleotides: TGTGCCAGCAGTAGGACCGGGACAGGGGACCAGCCCCAGCATTTT. Its translation: CASSRTGTGDQPQHF.